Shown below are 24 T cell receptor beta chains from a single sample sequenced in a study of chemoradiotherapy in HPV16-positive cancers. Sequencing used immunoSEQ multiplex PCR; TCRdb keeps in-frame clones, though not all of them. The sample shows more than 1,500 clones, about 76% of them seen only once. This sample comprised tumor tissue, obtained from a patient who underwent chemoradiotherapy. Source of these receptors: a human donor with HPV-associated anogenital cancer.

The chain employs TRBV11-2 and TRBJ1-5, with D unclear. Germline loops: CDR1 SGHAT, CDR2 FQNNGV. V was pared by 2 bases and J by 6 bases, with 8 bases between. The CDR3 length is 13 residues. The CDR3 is CASSLSRAQPQHF. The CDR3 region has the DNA TGTGCCAGCAGCTTAAGCCGCGCTCAGCCCCAGCATTTT.

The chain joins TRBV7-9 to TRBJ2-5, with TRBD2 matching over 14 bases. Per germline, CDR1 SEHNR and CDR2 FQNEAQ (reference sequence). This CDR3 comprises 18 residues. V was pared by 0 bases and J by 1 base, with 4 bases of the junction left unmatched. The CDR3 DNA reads TGTGCCAGCAGCTTAGCTTTGACTAGCGGGGGGGTCCAAGAGACCCAGTACTTC. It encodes CASSLALTSGGVQETQYF.

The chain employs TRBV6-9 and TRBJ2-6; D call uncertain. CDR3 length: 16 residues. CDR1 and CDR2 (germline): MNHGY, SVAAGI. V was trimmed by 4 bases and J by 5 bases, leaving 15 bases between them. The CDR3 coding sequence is TGTGCCAGCAGTTCTCTACGACAAAGTCGGGCCAACGTCCTGACTTTC. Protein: CASSSLRQSRANVLTF.

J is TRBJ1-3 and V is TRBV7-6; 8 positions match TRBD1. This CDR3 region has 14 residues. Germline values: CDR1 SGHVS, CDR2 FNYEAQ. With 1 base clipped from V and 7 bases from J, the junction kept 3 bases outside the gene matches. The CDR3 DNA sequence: TGTGCCAGCAGCTTAGGGACAGGGCGTAACACCATATATTTT. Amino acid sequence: CASSLGTGRNTIYF.

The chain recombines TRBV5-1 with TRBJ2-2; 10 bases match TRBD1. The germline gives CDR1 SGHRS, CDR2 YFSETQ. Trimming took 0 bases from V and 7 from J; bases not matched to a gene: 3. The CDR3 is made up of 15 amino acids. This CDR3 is CASSLGTGGNGELFF. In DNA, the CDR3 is TGCGCCAGCAGCTTGGGGACAGGGGGAAACGGGGAGCTGTTTTTT.

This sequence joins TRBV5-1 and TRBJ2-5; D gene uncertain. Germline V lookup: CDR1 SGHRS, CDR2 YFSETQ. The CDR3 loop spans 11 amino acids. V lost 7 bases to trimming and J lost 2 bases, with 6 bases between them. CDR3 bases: TGCGCCAGCCGCCGGCAAGAGACCCAGTACTTC. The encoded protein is CASRRQETQYF.

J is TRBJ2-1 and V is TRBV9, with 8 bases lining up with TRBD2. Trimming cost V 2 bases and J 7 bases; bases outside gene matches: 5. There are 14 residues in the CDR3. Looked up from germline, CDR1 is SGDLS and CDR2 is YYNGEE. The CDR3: CASSVEVAGNEQFF. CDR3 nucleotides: TGTGCCAGCAGCGTTGAGGTAGCGGGGAATGAGCAGTTCTTC.

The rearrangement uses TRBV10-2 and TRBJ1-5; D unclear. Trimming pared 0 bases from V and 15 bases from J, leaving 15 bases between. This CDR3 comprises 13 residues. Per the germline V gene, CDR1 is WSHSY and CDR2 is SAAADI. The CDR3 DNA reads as TGCGCCAGCAGTGAGTCGGCCGCGGGGTCTGGGCATTTT. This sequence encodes CASSESAAGSGHF.

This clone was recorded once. CDR3 protein: CASSAGGLVGQETQYF. CDR3 in DNA: TGTGCCAGCAGCGCGGGGGGGTTGGTCGGGCAAGAGACCCAGTACTTC. The chain employs TRBV7-2 and TRBJ2-5; TRBD2 matches at 9 bases. Germline trimming cut 5 bases from V and 2 bases from J; bases unmatched to any gene: 9. The CDR3 is 16 amino acids. Germline V gene lookup returns CDR1 SGHTA and CDR2 FQGNSA.

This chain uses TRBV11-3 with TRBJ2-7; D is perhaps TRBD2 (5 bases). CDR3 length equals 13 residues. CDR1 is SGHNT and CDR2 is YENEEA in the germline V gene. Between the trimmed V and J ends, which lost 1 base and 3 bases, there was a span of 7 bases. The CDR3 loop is CASSLAGSYEQYF. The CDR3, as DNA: TGTGCCAGCAGCTTAGCGGGGAGCTACGAGCAGTACTTC.

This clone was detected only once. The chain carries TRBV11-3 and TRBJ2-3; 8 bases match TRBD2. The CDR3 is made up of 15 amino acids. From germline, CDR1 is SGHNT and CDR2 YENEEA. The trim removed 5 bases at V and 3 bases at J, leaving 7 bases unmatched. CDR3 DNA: TGTGCCAGCAGCCCCCTCGGGGGGGGGACAGATACGCAGTATTTT. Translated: CASSPLGGGTDTQYF.

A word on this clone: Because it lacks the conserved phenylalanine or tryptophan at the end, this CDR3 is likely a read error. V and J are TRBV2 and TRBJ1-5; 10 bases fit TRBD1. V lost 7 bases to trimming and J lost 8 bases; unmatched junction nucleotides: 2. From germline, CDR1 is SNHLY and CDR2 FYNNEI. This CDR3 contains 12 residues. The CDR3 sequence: CASMGQGKPQHS. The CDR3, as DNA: TGTGCCAGCATGGGACAGGGGAAGCCCCAGCATTCT.

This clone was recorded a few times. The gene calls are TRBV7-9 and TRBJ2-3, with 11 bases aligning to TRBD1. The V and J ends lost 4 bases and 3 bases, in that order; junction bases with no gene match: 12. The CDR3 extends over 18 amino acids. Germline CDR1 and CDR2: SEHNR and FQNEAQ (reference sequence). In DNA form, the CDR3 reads TGTGCCAGCAGCTCATCTACTATCGGGACAGGGGGAACAGATACGCAGTATTTT. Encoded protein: CASSSSTIGTGGTDTQYF.

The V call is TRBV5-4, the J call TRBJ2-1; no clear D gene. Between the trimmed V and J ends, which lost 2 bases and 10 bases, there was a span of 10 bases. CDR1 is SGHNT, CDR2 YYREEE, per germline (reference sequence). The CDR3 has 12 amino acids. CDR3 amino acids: CASSFEAGEQFF. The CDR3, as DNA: TGTGCCAGCAGCTTCGAGGCAGGCGAGCAGTTCTTC.

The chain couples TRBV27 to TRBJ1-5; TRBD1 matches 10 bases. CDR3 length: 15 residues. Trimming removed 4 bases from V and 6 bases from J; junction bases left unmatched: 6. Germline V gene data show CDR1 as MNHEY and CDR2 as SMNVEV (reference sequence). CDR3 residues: CASSWGTGAGQPQHF. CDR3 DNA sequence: TGTGCCAGCAGTTGGGGGACAGGGGCCGGTCAGCCCCAGCATTTT.

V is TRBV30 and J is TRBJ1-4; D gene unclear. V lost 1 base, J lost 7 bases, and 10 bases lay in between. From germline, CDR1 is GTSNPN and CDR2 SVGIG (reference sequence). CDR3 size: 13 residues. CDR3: CAWSESGGEKLFF. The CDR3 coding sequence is TGTGCCTGGAGTGAGTCGGGAGGTGAAAAACTGTTTTTT.

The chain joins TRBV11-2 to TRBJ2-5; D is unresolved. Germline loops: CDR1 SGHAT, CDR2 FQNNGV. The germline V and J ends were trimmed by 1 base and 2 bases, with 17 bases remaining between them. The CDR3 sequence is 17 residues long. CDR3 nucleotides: TGTGCCAGCAGCTTAGTTATTAGCCCAGTCCTTCAAGAGACCCAGTACTTC. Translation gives CASSLVISPVLQETQYF.

This CDR3 reads CASSLDPLRGTDTQYF. CDR3 DNA: TGTGCCAGCAGCTTAGACCCACTTAGAGGGACAGATACGCAGTATTTT. The gene calls are TRBV11-3 and TRBJ2-3; the D gene is possibly TRBD2 (5 bases). The ends were cut back, 0 bases at V and 3 bases at J, with 13 bases in the middle. The CDR3 is 16 amino acids. From germline, CDR1 is SGHNT and CDR2 YENEEA.

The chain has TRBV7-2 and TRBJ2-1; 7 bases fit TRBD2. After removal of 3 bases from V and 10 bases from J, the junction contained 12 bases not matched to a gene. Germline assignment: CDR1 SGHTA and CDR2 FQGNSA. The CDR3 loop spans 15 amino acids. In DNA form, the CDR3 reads TGTGCCAGCAGCTTCGGCTGGGGACTACGTGAAGAGCAGTTCTTC. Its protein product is CASSFGWGLREEQFF.

CDR3 sequence reads: CASTQGRGREAFF. In DNA form, the CDR3 reads TGTGCCAGCACCCAAGGGAGGGGGCGCGAAGCTTTCTTT. The chain links TRBV2 to TRBJ1-1; TRBD1 matches at 7 bases. V dropped 7 bases and J dropped 8; count of bases not matched to a gene: 10. The CDR3 loop spans 13 amino acids. Germline V lookup: CDR1 SNHLY, CDR2 FYNNEI.

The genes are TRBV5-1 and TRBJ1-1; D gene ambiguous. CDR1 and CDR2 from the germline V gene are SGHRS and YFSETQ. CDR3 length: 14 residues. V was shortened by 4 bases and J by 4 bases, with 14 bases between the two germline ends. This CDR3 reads CASSRGSFATEAFF. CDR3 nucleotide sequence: TGCGCCAGCAGCCGGGGTAGTTTCGCCACTGAAGCTTTCTTT.

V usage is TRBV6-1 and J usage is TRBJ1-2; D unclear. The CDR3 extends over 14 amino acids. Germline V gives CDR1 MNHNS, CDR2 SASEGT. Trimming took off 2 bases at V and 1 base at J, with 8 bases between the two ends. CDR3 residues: CASSEFFGNYGYTF. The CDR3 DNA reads TGTGCCAGCAGTGAATTTTTCGGTAACTATGGCTACACCTTC.

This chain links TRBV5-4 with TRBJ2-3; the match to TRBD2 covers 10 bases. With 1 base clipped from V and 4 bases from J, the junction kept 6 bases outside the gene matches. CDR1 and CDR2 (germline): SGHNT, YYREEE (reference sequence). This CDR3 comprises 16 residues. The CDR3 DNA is TGTGCCAGCAGCTTGTGGCTAGCGGGGGCTTCAGATACGCAGTATTTT. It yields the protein CASSLWLAGASDTQYF. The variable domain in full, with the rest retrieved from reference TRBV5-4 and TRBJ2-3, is ETGVTQSPTHLIKTRGQQVTLRCSSQSGHNTVSWYQQALGQGPQFIFQYYREEENGRGNFPPRFSGLQFPNYSSELNVNALELDDSALYLCASSLWLAGASDTQYFGPGTRLTVL.

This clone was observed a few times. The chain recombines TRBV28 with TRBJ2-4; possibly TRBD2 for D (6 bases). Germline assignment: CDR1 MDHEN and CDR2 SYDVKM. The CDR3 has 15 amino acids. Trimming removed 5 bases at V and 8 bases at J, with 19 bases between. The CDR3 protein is CASSGSMSSGDIQYF. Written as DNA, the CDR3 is TGTGCCAGCAGTGGTAGCATGTCTTCGGGGGACATTCAGTACTTC.